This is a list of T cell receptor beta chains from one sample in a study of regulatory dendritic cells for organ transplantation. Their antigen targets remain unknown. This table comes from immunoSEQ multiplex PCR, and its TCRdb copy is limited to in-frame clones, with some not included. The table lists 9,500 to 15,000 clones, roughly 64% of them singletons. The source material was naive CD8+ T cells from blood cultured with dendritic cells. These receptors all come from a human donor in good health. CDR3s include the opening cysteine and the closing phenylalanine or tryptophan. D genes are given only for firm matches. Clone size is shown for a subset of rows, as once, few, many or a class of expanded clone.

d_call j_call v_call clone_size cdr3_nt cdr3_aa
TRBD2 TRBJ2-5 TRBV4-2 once TGTGCCAGCAGCCAAGATCCCACTAGCGGGGGGGCTGAGACCCAGTACTTC CASSQDPTSGGAETQYF
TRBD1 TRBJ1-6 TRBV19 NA TGTGCCAGTAGTACGCGGAATCCGGGACAGAATAATTCACCCCTCCACTTT CASSTRNPGQNNSPLHF
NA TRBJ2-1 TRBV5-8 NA TGTGCCAGCAGCTTAAAGGTGGGGGGTTACAATGAGCAGTTCTTC CASSLKVGGYNEQFF
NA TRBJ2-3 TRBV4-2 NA TGTGCCAGCAGCCAAGAAATCAAGCCGGATACGCAGTATTTT CASSQEIKPDTQYF
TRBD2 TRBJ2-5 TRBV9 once TGTGCCAGCAGCCCTAGCCCTAGCGGGGGAGAGACCCAGTACTTC CASSPSPSGGETQYF
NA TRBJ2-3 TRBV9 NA TGTGCCAGCAGCTCCTACACAGATACGCAGTATTTT CASSSYTDTQYF
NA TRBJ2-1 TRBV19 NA TGTGCCAGTAGTATCCTCCCGACTAGTTACTGGGAGCAGTTCTTC CASSILPTSYWEQFF
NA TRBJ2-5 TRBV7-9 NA TGTGCCAGCAGCTTAGTTGGCAGTCAAGAGACCCAGTACTTC CASSLVGSQETQYF
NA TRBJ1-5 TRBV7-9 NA TGTGCCAGCAGCTCGACAGATAGCAATCAGCCCCAGCATTTT CASSSTDSNQPQHF
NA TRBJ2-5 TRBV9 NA TGTGCCAGCAACTCCGCTCGGGGCCAAGAGACCCAGTACTTC CASNSARGQETQYF
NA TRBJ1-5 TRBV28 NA TGTGCCAGCAGATTAGCCGTTTGGCAGAGCAATCAGCCCCAGCATTTT CASRLAVWQSNQPQHF
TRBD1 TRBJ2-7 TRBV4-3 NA TGCGCCAGCAGCCAGGCCGGGACAGGAGCCTACGAGCAGTACTTC CASSQAGTGAYEQYF
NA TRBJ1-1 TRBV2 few TGTGCCGGGGCTCTGGGGAGGGGCACTGAAGCTTTCTTT CAGALGRGTEAFF
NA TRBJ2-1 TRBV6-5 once TGTGCCAGCAGTCGCTACAATGAGCAGTTCTTC CASSRYNEQFF
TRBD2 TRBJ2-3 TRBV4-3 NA TGCGCCAGCAGCCAAGATAGGCGGCGGGGGTTAGATACGCAGTATTTT CASSQDRRRGLDTQYF
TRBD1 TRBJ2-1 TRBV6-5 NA TGTGCCAGCAGTTCAGACGGGACAGGGTACAATGAGCAGTTCTTC CASSSDGTGYNEQFF
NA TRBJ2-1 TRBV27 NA TGTGCCAGCAGTTTATATTCCTCCTCGGACAATGAGCAGTTCTTC CASSLYSSSDNEQFF
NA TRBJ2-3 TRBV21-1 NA TGTGCCAGCAGCAAAGCGGACAGGGTGGCAGATACGCAGTATTTT CASSKADRVADTQYF
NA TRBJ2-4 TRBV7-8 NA TGTGCCAGCAGCTTAGCGCCTCTCAGGGGGGTTGGCAAAAACATTCAGTACTTC CASSLAPLRGVGKNIQYF
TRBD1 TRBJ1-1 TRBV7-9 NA TGTGCCAGCAGCACGAACCGGGACAGGAGCTTTGAAGCTTTCTTT CASSTNRDRSFEAFF
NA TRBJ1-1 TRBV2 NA TGTGCCAGCAGTGACCGAGGGACTGAAGCTTTCTTT CASSDRGTEAFF
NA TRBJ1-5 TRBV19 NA TGTGCCAGTAGTATGTGGAGCAATAGCAATCAGCCCCAGCATTTT CASSMWSNSNQPQHF
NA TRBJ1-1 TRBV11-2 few TGTGCCAGCAGCCCTAGCGGGGGGCTGACTGAAGCTTTCTTT CASSPSGGLTEAFF
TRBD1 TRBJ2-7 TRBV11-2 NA TGTGCCAGCAGCCCATGGACAGGGGGCGGCTACGAGCAGTACTTC CASSPWTGGGYEQYF
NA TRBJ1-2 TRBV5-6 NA TGTGCCAGCAGCCTGGGCCCGGGAGGAGGCTACACCTTC CASSLGPGGGYTF
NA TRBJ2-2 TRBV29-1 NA TGCAGCGTGCACGGGGTCGGCACCGGGGAGCTGTTTTTT CSVHGVGTGELFF
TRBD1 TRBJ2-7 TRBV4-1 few TGCGCCAGCAGCCAAGTCGAGACAGGGTACGAGCAGTACTTC CASSQVETGYEQYF
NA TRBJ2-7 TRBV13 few TGTGCCAGCAGCGACAGCTCCTACGAGCAGTACTTC CASSDSSYEQYF
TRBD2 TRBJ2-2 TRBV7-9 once TGTGCCAGCAGCTTTAGTGGCGGGGGGAACACCGGGGAGCTGTTTTTT CASSFSGGGNTGELFF
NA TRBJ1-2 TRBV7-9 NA TGTGCCAGCAGCTTAGACAGACCATCTAACTATGGCTACACCTTC CASSLDRPSNYGYTF
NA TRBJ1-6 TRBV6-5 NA TGTGCCAGCAGTTACTCGGGCAGGTATTCACCCCTCCACTTT CASSYSGRYSPLHF
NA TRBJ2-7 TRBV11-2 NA TGTGCCAGCAGCTCCCCCGGGGGTGGGCTTTCCTACGAGCAGTACTTC CASSSPGGGLSYEQYF
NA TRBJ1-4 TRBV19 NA TGTGCCAGTAGTACCCTCAACGACCGCCCCGGGGAAAAACTGTTTTTT CASSTLNDRPGEKLFF
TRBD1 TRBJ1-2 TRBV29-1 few TGCAGCGTTGAGTCAGTGGCAGGGGGCCGGCGTGGCTACACCTTC CSVESVAGGRRGYTF
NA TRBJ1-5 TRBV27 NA TGTGCCAGCTGTCAGGGCGCGAATCAGCCCCAGCATTTT CASCQGANQPQHF
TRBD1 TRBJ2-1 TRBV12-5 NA TGTGCTAGTGAAACAGGGGATAATGAGCAGTTCTTC CASETGDNEQFF
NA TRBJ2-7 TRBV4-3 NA TGCGCCAGCAGCCAAGATGAGACCTACGAGCAGTACTTC CASSQDETYEQYF